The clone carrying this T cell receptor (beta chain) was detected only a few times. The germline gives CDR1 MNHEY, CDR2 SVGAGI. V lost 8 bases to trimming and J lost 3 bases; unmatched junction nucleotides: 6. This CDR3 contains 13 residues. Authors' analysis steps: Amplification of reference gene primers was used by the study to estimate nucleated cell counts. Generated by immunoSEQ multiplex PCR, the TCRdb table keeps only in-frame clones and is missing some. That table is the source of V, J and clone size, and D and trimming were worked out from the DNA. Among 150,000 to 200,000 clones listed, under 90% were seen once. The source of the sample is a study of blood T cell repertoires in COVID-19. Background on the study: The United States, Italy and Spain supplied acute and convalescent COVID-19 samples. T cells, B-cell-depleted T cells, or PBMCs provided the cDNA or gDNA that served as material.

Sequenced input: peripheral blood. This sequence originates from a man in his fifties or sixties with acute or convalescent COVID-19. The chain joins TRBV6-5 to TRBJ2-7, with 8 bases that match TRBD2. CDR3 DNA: TGTGCCAGCGAGACTAGCGATGACTACGAGCAGTACTTC. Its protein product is CASETSDDYEQYF.